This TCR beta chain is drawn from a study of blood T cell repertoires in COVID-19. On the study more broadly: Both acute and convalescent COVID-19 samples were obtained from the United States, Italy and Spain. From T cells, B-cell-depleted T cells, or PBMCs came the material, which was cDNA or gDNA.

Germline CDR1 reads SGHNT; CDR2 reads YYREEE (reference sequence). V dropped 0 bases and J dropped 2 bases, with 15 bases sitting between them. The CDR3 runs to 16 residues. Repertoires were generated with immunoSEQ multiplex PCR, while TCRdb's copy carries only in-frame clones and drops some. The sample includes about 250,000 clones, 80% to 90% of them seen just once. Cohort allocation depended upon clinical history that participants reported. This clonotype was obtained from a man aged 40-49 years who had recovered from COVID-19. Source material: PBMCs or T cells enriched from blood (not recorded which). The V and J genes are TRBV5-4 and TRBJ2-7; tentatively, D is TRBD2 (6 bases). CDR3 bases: TGTGCCAGCAGCTTGGAGGAGCGGGCGGTACCCTACGAGCAGTACTTC. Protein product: CASSLEERAVPYEQYF.